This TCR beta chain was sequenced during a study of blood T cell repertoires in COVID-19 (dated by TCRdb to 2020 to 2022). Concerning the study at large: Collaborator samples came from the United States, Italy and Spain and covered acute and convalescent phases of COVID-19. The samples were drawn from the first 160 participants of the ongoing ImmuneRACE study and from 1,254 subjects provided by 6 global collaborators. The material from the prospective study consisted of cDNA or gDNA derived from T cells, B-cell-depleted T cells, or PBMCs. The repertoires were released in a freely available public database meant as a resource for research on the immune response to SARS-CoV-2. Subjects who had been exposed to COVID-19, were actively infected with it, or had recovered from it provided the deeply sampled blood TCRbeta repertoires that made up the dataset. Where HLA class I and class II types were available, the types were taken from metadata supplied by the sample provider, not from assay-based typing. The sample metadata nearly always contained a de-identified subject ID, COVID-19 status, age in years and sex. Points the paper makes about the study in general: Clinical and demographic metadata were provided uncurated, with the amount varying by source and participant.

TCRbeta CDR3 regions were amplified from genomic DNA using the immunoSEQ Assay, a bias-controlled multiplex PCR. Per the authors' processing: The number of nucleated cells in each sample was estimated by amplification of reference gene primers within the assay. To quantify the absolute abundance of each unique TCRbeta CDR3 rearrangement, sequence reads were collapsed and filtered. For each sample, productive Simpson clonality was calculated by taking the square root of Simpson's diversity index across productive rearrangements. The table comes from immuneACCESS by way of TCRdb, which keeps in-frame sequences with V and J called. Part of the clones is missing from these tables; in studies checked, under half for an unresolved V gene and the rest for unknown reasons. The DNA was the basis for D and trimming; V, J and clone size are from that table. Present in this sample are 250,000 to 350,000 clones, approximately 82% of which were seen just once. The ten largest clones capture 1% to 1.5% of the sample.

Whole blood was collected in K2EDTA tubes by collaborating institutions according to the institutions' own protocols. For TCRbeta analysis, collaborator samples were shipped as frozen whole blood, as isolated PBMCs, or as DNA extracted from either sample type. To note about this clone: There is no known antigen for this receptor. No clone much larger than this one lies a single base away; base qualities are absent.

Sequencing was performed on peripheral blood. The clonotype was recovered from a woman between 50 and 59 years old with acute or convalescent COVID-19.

The CDR3 protein sequence reads: CASSYGRPYSGNTIYF. The bases read TGTGCCAGCAGTTACGGCAGGCCATACTCTGGAAACACCATATATTTT. The chain joins TRBV6-5 to TRBJ1-3, with the D segment identity uncertain. From its cysteine to its phenylalanine, the CDR3 spans 16 amino acids. Only the CDR3 part of the read is kept: 48 bases, read in frame from the first base. The V and J ends are trimmed by 2 bases and 0 bases, leaving 11 bases between them. The germline V gene sets CDR1 to MNHEY and CDR2 to SVGAGI.